The 11 T cell receptor beta chains given below trace back to one sample, sequenced in a study of blood T cell repertoires in COVID-19. Using immunoSEQ multiplex PCR, the repertoire was profiled, and TCRdb retains in-frame clones only, with some absent. Of approximately 300,000 clones in the sample, under 90% were seen once. Sequenced: PBMCs or T cells enriched from blood (not recorded which). These receptor sequences come from a young woman who had recovered from COVID-19.

V gene TRBV3-1 (or the pseudogene TRBV3-2) combines with J gene TRBJ2-3; 11 nucleotides match TRBD2. Losses at the gene ends were 4 bases for V and 0 bases for J; bases not matched to a gene: 9. This CDR3 contains 18 residues. CDR1 and CDR2 from the germline V gene are LGHDT and YNNKEL (reference sequence). This CDR3 is CASSLSTLAGGSTDTQYF. The DNA for the CDR3 is TGTGCCAGCAGCCTCTCGACCCTAGCGGGGGGCAGCACAGATACGCAGTATTTT.

There are a few counts of this clone. J is TRBJ1-4 and V is TRBV3-1 (or the pseudogene TRBV3-2); weak D call: TRBD1 (5 bases). There are 16 residues in the CDR3. V was clipped by 4 bases and J by 5 bases, with 17 bases between them. CDR1 is LGHDT and CDR2 is YNNKEL in the germline V gene (reference sequence). The CDR3 reads CASSLDSLLENEKLFF. CDR3 in DNA: TGTGCCAGCAGCCTTGACAGCCTCCTTGAAAATGAAAAACTGTTTTTT.

This clone occurred a few times. The V call is TRBV11-2, the J call TRBJ1-3; 7 bases agree with TRBD1. Germline V gives CDR1 SGHAT, CDR2 FQNNGV. The junction had 3 bases not matched to a gene; V was cut back by 5 bases and J by 2 bases. The CDR3 runs 14 residues. CDR3 in amino acids: CASSLGQPGNTIYF. The CDR3 bases are TGTGCCAGCAGCCTGGGACAGCCTGGAAACACCATATATTTT.

The V and J genes are TRBV21-1 and TRBJ1-4. TRBV21-1 is described as a pseudogene. The length of the CDR3 is 16 residues. DNA of the CDR3: TGTGCCAGCAGGATTCCCCGACGGGGTTCTAATGAAAAACTGTTTTTT. It encodes CASRIPRRGSNEKLFF.

The chain links TRBV29-1 to TRBJ1-2; D not resolved. The CDR3 length is 12 residues. Trimming left V 6 bases short and J 8 bases short, with 16 bases between. CDR1 is SQVTM, CDR2 ANQGSEA, per germline. The CDR3 region has the DNA TGCAGCGTCGATTCCACCGGGTGGGGCTACACCTTC. Protein sequence: CSVDSTGWGYTF.

The chain employs TRBV7-3 and TRBJ2-1, with 11 positions matching TRBD2. This CDR3 is 16 amino acids long. Germline V gene sequence: CDR1 SGHTA, CDR2 FQGTGA. Unmatched junction bases numbered 6, after V lost 4 bases and J lost 4 bases. Written as DNA, the CDR3 is TGTGCCAGCAGCTCTATCGGGACTAGCGGTTACAATGAGCAGTTCTTC. Protein product: CASSSIGTSGYNEQFF.

V usage is TRBV12-3 or TRBV12-4 and J usage is TRBJ1-4; D is unclear. The CDR3 has 13 amino acids. The V and J ends lost 9 bases and 8 bases respectively, with 16 bases between them. CDR3 loop: CASTSGVREKLFF. CDR3 nucleotide sequence: TGTGCCAGTACCTCGGGAGTGAGGGAAAAACTGTTTTTT.

This chain uses TRBV3-1 (or the pseudogene TRBV3-2) with TRBJ1-2; D is undetermined. The germline V and J ends were trimmed by 1 base and 6 bases, with 9 bases remaining between them. CDR3 size: 13 residues. Germline lookup yields CDR1 LGHDT and CDR2 YNNKEL (reference sequence). The CDR3 DNA follows: TGTGCCAGCAGCCAAGGCTTCGAGGATGGCTACACCTTC. It is translated as CASSQGFEDGYTF.

In its sample, this clone was seen a few times. The chain recombines TRBV5-1 with TRBJ1-5, with no clear D. The CDR3 contains 13 residues. Germline V lookup: CDR1 SGHRS, CDR2 YFSETQ. Trimming pared 0 bases from V and 12 bases from J, leaving 13 bases between. For the CDR3, the DNA is TGCGCCAGCAGCTTGGAGGGATCGGGAAGCCAGCATTTT. This sequence encodes CASSLEGSGSQHF.

This clone has a handful of counts. The chain uses TRBV5-1 and TRBJ2-3, with 7 bases that match TRBD2. Unmatched junction bases numbered 6, after V lost 0 bases and J lost 2 bases. This CDR3 has 16 residues. From germline, CDR1 is SGHRS and CDR2 YFSETQ. CDR3 in amino acids: CASSLDGGRPTDTQYF. The CDR3 DNA follows: TGCGCCAGCAGCTTGGATGGCGGGAGACCCACAGATACGCAGTATTTT.

This clone was recorded once. The chain uses TRBV30 and TRBJ1-6; possibly TRBD1 for D (6 bases). This CDR3 has 12 amino acids. Germline assignment: CDR1 GTSNPN and CDR2 SVGIG (reference sequence). The V end lost 5 bases, the J end lost 9 bases, and 11 bases lay between the germline ends. CDR3 sequence (DNA): TGTGCCTGGCTTAGGGGGTTTTCACCCCTCCACTTT. Protein: CAWLRGFSPLHF.